This T cell receptor (beta chain) was sequenced for a study of cytomegalovirus exposure and HLA in healthy donors. Primers included in the PCR were 60 Vbeta and 13 Jbeta primers. Original handling: A later analysis tallied tens of millions of unique TCR beta chains, 9 million to 12 million of them shared. Sequenced by immunoSEQ multiplex PCR; TCRdb stores in-frame clones only, minus some. V, J and clone size are those of that table, while D and trimming were read from the DNA. The table has around 210,000 clones, roughly three quarters seen once. V was shortened by 2 bases and J by 0 bases, with 14 bases between the two germline ends. CDR3 length: 16 amino acids. Germline CDR1 MGHDK, CDR2 SYGVNS.

Source material: PBMCs. The V call is TRBV25-1, the J call TRBJ2-7; D gene ambiguous. The TCR sequence derives from a male donor in good health and CMV-seropositive. This CDR3 is CASSEPVGRPSYEQYF. The CDR3, as DNA: TGTGCCAGCAGTGAACCTGTGGGCAGGCCCTCCTACGAGCAGTACTTC.